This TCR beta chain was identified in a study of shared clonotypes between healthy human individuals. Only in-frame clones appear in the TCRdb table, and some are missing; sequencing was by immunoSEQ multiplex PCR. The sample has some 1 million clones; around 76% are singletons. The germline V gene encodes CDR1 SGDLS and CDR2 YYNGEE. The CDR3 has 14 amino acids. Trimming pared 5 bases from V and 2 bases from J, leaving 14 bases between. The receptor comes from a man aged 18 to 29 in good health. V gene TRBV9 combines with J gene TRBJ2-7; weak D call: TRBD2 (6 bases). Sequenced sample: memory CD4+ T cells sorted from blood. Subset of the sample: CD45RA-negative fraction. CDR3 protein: CASREEAGPYEQYF. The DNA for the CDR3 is TGTGCCAGCAGGGAAGAGGCGGGGCCCTACGAGCAGTACTTC.